This T cell receptor (beta chain) originates from a study of patients and donors after allogeneic stem cell transplantation. TCRdb re-derived calls from the RT-PCR reads in MiXCR, one entry per CDR3 protein. The sample yields approximately 170,000 distinct CDR3 sequences, 24% seen once. Germline lookup yields CDR1 DFQATT and CDR2 SNEGSKA (reference sequence). With 6 bases clipped from V and 3 bases from J, the junction kept 12 bases outside the gene matches. This CDR3 has 15 amino acids. The rearrangement links TRBV20-1 to TRBJ2-3; 7 bases align to TRBD2. Sequencing was carried out using blood, either unsorted or a sorted T cell fraction (not recorded which). This clonotype was sampled from a human donor who was either an allogeneic HSCT recipient or a stem cell or donor lymphocyte infusion donor (not recorded which). It is not recorded whose cells these are; they may come from a transplant donor. CDR3 nucleotides: TGCAGTGCCACCATTGCGGGAGAGGGGACAGATACGCAGTATTTT. This codes for CSATIAGEGTDTQYF.